The source of this T cell receptor beta chain is a study of Ad26.COV2.S vaccination and SARS-CoV-2 variants (dated by TCRdb to 2020 to 2022). At the level of the whole study: Vaccine-arm donors came from COV1001, a multicentre, randomized, double-blind, placebo-controlled phase I-IIa trial of Ad26.COV2.S in healthy adults. A total of around 32 samples were included in the TCR-sequenced set, comprising around 19 Ad26.COV2.S vaccine recipients, 5 placebo recipients and 8 SARS-CoV-2 convalescent individuals. Trial participants were randomized into five groups of five, in which low-dose or high-dose Ad26.COV2.S was given once or twice, or placebo was given on both occasions. Sequencing of the TCRbeta repertoire served to evaluate the specificity and breadth of SARS-CoV-2-reactive T cell receptors following Ad26.COV2.S vaccination. Ad26.COV2.S was administered intramuscularly at 5 x 10^10 or 1 x 10^11 viral particles, either as a single shot or as two shots given 56 days apart. Investigators did not know the trial group allocation while performing experiments and assessing outcomes.

The immunoSEQ Assay was used to sequence TCRbeta CDR3 regions. After extraction, genomic DNA underwent amplification by bias-controlled multiplex PCR, followed by high-throughput sequencing. Per the source publication's procedure: To quantify the absolute abundance of every unique TCRbeta CDR3 region, sequences were collapsed and filtered. T cell fraction was estimated by normalizing TCRbeta template counts to usable DNA, which was measured by amplifying reference genes present in all nucleated cells. Repertoire TCRs were annotated as SARS-CoV-2-specific when V gene, CDR3 amino acid sequence and J gene were exactly matched to a known reactive TCR set. The reference SARS-CoV-2 TCR set was derived from MIRA and filtered for enrichment in COVID-19-positive ImmuneCODE repertoires, a step that removed public or cross-reactive TCRs. Drawing on the MIRA antigens, annotated TCRs were analysed further at the level of specific ORF or position within ORF. Breadth was defined as annotated unique rearrangements over total unique productive rearrangements; depth was the summed frequency of those rearrangements. Two-sided Wilcoxon rank-sum tests were used to compare TCR breadth between groups. TCRdb re-hosts the immuneACCESS table, in-frame sequences only. Its copies lack some clones; in the studies checked, an unresolved V gene accounts for under half of them, and the cause for the rest is not known. D and trimming come from the DNA, and the V and J calls and clone size come from that table. The sample yields about 480,000 clones; around nine tenths were counted once. Of the sample, 9.5% to 15% falls within the top ten clones.

The germline V gene sets CDR1 to MDHEN and CDR2 to SYDVKM. From the cysteine through the phenylalanine, the CDR3 covers 12 amino acids. CDR3 DNA is the only sequence kept; it has 36 bases, read in frame from the first base. A distance of 10 bases separates the germline ends of V and J, which lose 6 bases and 5 bases respectively. General study outcomes and caveats: Spike-specific TCR breadth was higher in Ad26.COV2.S recipients than in placebo recipients (P = 0.0014). Vaccine and placebo recipients had similar non-spike TCR breadth, a finding consistent with the vaccine containing only spike. Comparing responses between vaccine doses or regimens was not something the study was powered to do. After vaccination, substantial breadth of spike-specific CD8+ and CD4+ T cell responses was reported. According to the authors, total T cell responses may have been underestimated by the TCR breadth and depth analyses.

Comment on this clone: The clone's antigen remains unknown. No much larger clonotype is one base removed from it; base qualities were not supplied.

Reading the label with the study, this specimen's treatment or condition is: some 20 received Ad26.COV2.S at low or high dose, single or two shots; about 5 received placebo; per-sample allocation not given. Repertoires of vaccine and placebo recipients were sequenced from samples taken on day 63 after the first injection. Between 29 July and 7 August 2020, Cohort 1b enrolled 20 to 30 adults aged 18-55 years at one site in Boston, USA. Ad26.COV2.S was a replication-incompetent adenovirus type 26 vector expressing a prefusion-stabilized SARS-CoV-2 spike protein from the original Wuhan strain. Recombination joined TRBV28 with TRBJ1-1; TRBD1 is a weak D gene call, 5 bases matching. This clonotype was sampled from a person between 18 and 65 years old who received the Ad26.COV2.S COVID-19 vaccine or a placebo. The sequencing here drew on peripheral blood, taken in a trial of Ad26.COV2.S vaccine versus placebo. Here the CDR3 is given as CASRPGGTEAFF. In nucleotides, the sequence is TGTGCCAGCAGACCGGGGGGGACTGAAGCTTTCTTT.